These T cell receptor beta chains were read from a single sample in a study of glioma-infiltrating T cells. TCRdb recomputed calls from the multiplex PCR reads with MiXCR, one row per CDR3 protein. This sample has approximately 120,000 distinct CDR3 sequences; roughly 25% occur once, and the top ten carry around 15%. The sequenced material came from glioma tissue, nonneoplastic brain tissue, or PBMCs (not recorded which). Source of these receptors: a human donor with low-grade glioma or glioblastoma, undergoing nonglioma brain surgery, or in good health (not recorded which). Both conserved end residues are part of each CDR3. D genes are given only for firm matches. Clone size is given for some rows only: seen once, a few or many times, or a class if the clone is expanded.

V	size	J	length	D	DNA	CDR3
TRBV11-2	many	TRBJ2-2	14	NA	TGTGCCAGCAGCCGCCCAGGGAACACCGGGGAGCTGTTTTTT	CASSRPGNTGELFF
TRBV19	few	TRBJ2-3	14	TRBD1	TGTGCCAGTACAGGGGGTCCAAGCACAGATACGCAGTATTTT	CASTGGPSTDTQYF
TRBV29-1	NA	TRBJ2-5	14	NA	TGCAGCGTTGCCGTGGGGACGTTTCAAGAGACCCAGTACTTC	CSVAVGTFQETQYF
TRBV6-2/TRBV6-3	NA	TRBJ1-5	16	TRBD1	TGTGCCAGCAGTGAGCTGACAGGGGATAACAACAAGCCCCAGCATTTT	CASSELTGDNNKPQHF
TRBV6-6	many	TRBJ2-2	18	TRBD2	TGTGCCAGCAGTTACTCGATAGGACTAGCGGGAGAGAACGGGGAGCTGTTTTTT	CASSYSIGLAGENGELFF
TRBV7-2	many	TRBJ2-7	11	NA	TGTGCCAGCAGCGCCACCTACGAGCAGTACTTC	CASSATYEQYF
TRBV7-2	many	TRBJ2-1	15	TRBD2	TGTGCCAGCAGCTCAACTAGCGGGGTTGACAATGAGCAGTTCTTC	CASSSTSGVDNEQFF
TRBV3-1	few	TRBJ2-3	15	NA	TGTGCCAGCAGCGAGAGAGGGGGGGGCATGGATACGCAGTATTTT	CASSERGGGMDTQYF
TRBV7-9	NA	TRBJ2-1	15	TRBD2	TGTGCCAGCAGCACGCGAACTAGCGGGAACCTACAGCAGTTCTTC	CASSTRTSGNLQQFF
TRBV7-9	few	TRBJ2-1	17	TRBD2	TGTGCCAGCAGCTTACCCATCGGGGGGGGCCCCTACAATGAGCAGTTCTTC	CASSLPIGGGPYNEQFF